The present entry profiles one T cell receptor (beta chain) with its context. Clones were read by immunoSEQ multiplex PCR, and TCRdb kept only the in-frame ones, dropping some. This table has approximately 500,000 clones, around 90% appearing once. This CDR3 comprises 14 residues. Germline-derived CDR1 and CDR2 are MNHEY and SVGEGT. V was shortened by 2 bases and J by 5 bases, with 10 bases between the two germline ends. Noted treatment: about 20 received Ad26.COV2.S at low or high dose, single or two shots; 5 received placebo; per-sample allocation not given. The investigators took samples on day 63 after the first vaccine or placebo injection. Vaccine was an Ad26 vector expressing Wuhan-strain SARS-CoV-2 spike. This sample was taken from a study of Ad26.COV2.S vaccination and SARS-CoV-2 variants.

The chain joins TRBV6-2 or TRBV6-3 to TRBJ2-1; tentative D call: TRBD2 (6 bases). The clonotype comes from a person aged 18-65 years who received the Ad26.COV2.S COVID-19 vaccine or a placebo. The sample was peripheral blood, taken in a trial of Ad26.COV2.S vaccine versus placebo. The CDR3 is CASSYGGNNNEQFF. Here the CDR3 DNA reads TGTGCCAGCAGTTACGGCGGGAATAACAATGAGCAGTTCTTC.